This T cell receptor beta chain was identified in a study of OX40 agonist ivuxolimab in advanced cancers. The wider study: Patients received ivuxolimab, an agonistic anti-OX40 (CD134) antibody.

The cohort excluded patients with autoimmune disease history or systemic immunosuppression. With regard to this clone: Antigen specificity is unknown.

The CDR3 extends over 13 amino acids. The V gene lost 2 bases and the J gene lost 0 bases, with 5 bases spanning the gap. Germline values: CDR1 SGHTA, CDR2 FQGNSA. Some clones are missing from TCRdb's copy, which holds only in-frame ones; the method was immunoSEQ multiplex PCR. The sample has about 25,000 clones; approximately 86% are singletons. Study conclusions and caveats: At 0.1 to 3.0 mg/kg, clonal expansion of CD4+ and CD8+ blood T cells had occurred by week 6. Relatively little clonal expansion, among the lowest observed, appeared in partial responders at 0.1-3.0 mg/kg.

The clonotype originates from an adult with an advanced solid tumor such as melanoma, head and neck, liver or kidney cancer. This chain links TRBV7-2 with TRBJ2-7; D is undetermined. Material: CD4+ or CD8+ T cells sorted from blood, obtained in a trial of the OX40 agonist ivuxolimab. The CDR3 nucleotides are TGTGCCAGCAGCTTATCCCCCTCCTACGAGCAGTACTTC. This codes for CASSLSPSYEQYF.